These 5 T cell receptor beta chains were all obtained from the same sample, sequenced in a study of cytomegalovirus exposure and HLA in healthy donors. Primers for the PCR totalled 60 Vbeta and 13 Jbeta. Repertoires were generated with immunoSEQ multiplex PCR, while TCRdb's copy carries only in-frame clones and drops some. The sample carries roughly 140,000 clones, 85% recorded once. The sequenced sample was PBMCs. Receptors originate from a woman aged 18-29 years in good health and CMV-seronegative.

V is TRBV4-1 and J is TRBJ2-1, with 12 bases lining up with TRBD1. The CDR3 contains 15 residues. J gave up 10 bases and V 3 bases, and 7 bases lay outside the gene matches. Germline V lookup: CDR1 MGHRA, CDR2 YSYEKL. CDR3 nucleotides: TGCGCCAGCAGCCACGCCGGGACAGGGGGCGGGGAGCAGTTCTTC. Protein product: CASSHAGTGGGEQFF.

The chain is built from TRBV28 and TRBJ1-2, with 11 bases identical to TRBD1. V gave up 6 bases and J gave up 8 bases; unmatched junction bases: 8. The CDR3 is 14 amino acids. Looked up from germline, CDR1 is MDHEN and CDR2 is SYDVKM. Written as DNA, the CDR3 is TGTGCCAGCAGATGGACAGGGGGCGCGGAAGGCTACACCTTC. Translated, it gives CASRWTGGAEGYTF.

V gene TRBV28 combines with J gene TRBJ2-3; 11 nucleotides align to TRBD1. The CDR3 loop spans 15 amino acids. V was clipped by 2 bases and J by 7 bases; unmatched bases: 5. Germline values: CDR1 MDHEN, CDR2 SYDVKM. The CDR3 DNA follows: TGTGCCAGCAGTTTAGGCGGGACAGGGGGGAATACGCAGTATTTT. Protein product: CASSLGGTGGNTQYF.

The J gene is TRBJ1-4, the V gene TRBV7-6; D may be TRBD1 (5 bases). This CDR3 contains 15 residues. The V gene's germline CDR1 is SGHVS and CDR2 FNYEAQ. V was pared by 5 bases and J by 8 bases, with 18 bases between. The CDR3 nucleotides read TGTGCCAGCAGCCGAGGGACTGTAGAGAGGGAAAAACTGTTTTTT. It codes for CASSRGTVEREKLFF.

This chain connects TRBV6-5 to TRBJ2-1, with a possible D match to TRBD1 (5 bases). CDR1 is MNHEY and CDR2 is SVGAGI in the germline V gene. V lost 6 bases, J lost 0 bases, and 12 bases lay in between. The CDR3 is made up of 15 amino acids. CDR3 sequence reads: CASSPWGGSYNEQFF. CDR3 nucleotide sequence: TGTGCCAGCAGCCCATGGGGCGGCTCCTACAATGAGCAGTTCTTC.